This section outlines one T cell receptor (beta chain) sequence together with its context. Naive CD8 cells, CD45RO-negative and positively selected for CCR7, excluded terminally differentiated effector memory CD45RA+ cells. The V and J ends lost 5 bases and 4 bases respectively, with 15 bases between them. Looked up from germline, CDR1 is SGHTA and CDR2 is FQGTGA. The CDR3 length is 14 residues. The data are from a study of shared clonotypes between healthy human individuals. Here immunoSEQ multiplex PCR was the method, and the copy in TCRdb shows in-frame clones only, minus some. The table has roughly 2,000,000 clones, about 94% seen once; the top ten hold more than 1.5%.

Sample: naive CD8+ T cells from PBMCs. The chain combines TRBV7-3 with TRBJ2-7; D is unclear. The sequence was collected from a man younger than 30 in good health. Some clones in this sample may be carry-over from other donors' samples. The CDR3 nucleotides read TGTGCCAGCAGCCCGGATTTAGGGCTGTACGAGCAGTACTTC. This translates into CASSPDLGLYEQYF.